This T cell receptor (beta chain) is drawn from a study of a mutant IDH1 vaccine in newly diagnosed glioma. Looking at the study overall: Patients arrived already treated with radiotherapy, temozolomide, or both, most having had both. Study findings and constraints: Immune responses induced by vaccination arose in about 93% of the patients. Pseudoprogression seemingly bore no relation to changes in top peripheral T cell clonotypes.

Turning to this clone: No antigen is known for it.

As for time point: week 47, end of study. Doses comprised 300 ug of mutant IDH1 20-mer peptide each, plus topical imiquimod. CDR3 length: 16 residues. V was clipped by 5 bases and J by 4 bases; unmatched bases: 11. Germline CDR1 and CDR2: LGHNA and YNFKEQ. Profiled with immunoSEQ multiplex PCR; TCRdb holds only in-frame clones, not every one. Among some 32,000 clones, 89% were seen once, and the ten largest hold 2% to 2.5%. The specimen was PBMCs, collected from a glioma patient whose treatment included an IDH1 peptide vaccine. The chain links TRBV4-2 to TRBJ2-5; 9 bases line up with TRBD1. The receptor comes from a middle-aged man with glioma. CDR3 loop: CASSLLQGAAGETQYF. The CDR3 region has the DNA TGTGCCAGCAGCTTATTACAGGGGGCCGCGGGAGAGACCCAGTACTTC.